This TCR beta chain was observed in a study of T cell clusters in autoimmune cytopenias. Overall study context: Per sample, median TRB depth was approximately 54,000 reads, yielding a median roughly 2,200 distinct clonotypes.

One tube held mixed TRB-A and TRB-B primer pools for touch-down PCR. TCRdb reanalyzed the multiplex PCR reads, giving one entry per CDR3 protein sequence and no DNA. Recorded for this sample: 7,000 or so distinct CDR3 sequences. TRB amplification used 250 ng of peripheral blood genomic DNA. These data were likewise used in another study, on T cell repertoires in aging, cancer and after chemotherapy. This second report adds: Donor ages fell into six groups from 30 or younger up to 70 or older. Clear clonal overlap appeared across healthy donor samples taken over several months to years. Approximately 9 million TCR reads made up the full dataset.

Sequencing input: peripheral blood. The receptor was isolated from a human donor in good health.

CDR3 sequence reads: CATSKAHQPQHF. The chain uses TRBV15 and TRBJ1-5. CDR3 length: 12 residues. Per the germline V gene, CDR1 is LNHNV and CDR2 is YYDKDF (reference sequence).